This is a list of T cell receptor beta chains from one sample in a study of early T cells in non-severe SARS-CoV-2 infection. TCRdb itself ran the 5' RACE reads through MiXCR, one entry per CDR3 protein. This table has more than 75,000 distinct CDR3 sequences, roughly 13% appearing once. The material sequenced was whole blood. The receptors derive from an adult who was a healthcare worker with PCR-confirmed SARS-CoV-2 infection or an uninfected control (not recorded which). CDR3s include the opening cysteine and the closing phenylalanine or tryptophan. The D gene is left open where the match is weak. Rows give clone size only sometimes, using once, few, many, or a class for an expanded clone.

length: 18
D: NA
J: TRBJ1-1
size: few
V: TRBV28
CDR3: CASSHQNSWGGMNTEAFF
DNA: TGTGCCAGCAGTCATCAAAACTCCTGGGGGGGAATGAACACTGAAGCTTTCTTT

length: 14
D: NA
J: TRBJ1-6
size: medium-sized
V: TRBV2
CDR3: CASKRTGGESPLHF
DNA: TGTGCCAGCAAACGAACTGGGGGGGAGTCACCCCTCCACTTT

length: 17
D: TRBD1
J: TRBJ2-2
size: many
V: TRBV5-5
CDR3: CASSHPPTGANTGELFF
DNA: TGTGCCAGCAGCCACCCACCGACAGGGGCGAACACCGGGGAGCTGTTTTTT

length: 15
D: NA
J: TRBJ2-2
size: NA
V: TRBV5-6
CDR3: CASSPDGLNTGELFF
DNA: TGTGCCAGCTCCCCCGACGGGCTTAACACCGGGGAGCTGTTTTTT

length: 15
D: TRBD2
J: TRBJ2-1
size: many
V: TRBV2
CDR3: CASSEQVSGSYEQFF
DNA: TGTGCCAGCAGTGAACAGGTTAGCGGGAGCTATGAGCAGTTCTTC

length: 14
D: TRBD1
J: TRBJ2-5
size: NA
V: TRBV11-1
CDR3: CASSFPGGQETQYF
DNA: TGTGCCAGCAGCTTCCCAGGGGGACAAGAGACCCAGTACTTC

length: 15
D: TRBD2
J: TRBJ2-1
size: NA
V: TRBV20-1
CDR3: CSAVAGTSEGNEQFF
DNA: TGCAGTGCTGTCGCCGGGACTAGCGAAGGAAATGAGCAGTTCTTC

length: 14
D: NA
J: TRBJ1-2
size: many
V: TRBV2
CDR3: CASTLVQGVYGYTF
DNA: TGTGCCAGCACACTCGTACAGGGCGTCTATGGCTACACCTTC

length: 13
D: NA
J: TRBJ2-4
size: NA
V: TRBV29-1
CDR3: CSVGGTEGDIQYF
DNA: TGCAGCGTCGGAGGGACAGAGGGGGACATTCAGTACTTC

length: 15
D: NA
J: TRBJ2-5
size: many
V: TRBV5-1
CDR3: CASSSDGATQETQYF
DNA: TGCGCCAGCAGCTCGGACGGGGCCACCCAAGAGACCCAGTACTTC

length: 21
D: TRBD2
J: TRBJ2-3
size: few
V: TRBV6-6
CDR3: CASSYSRSETSGGTSTDTQYF
DNA: TGTGCCAGCAGTTACTCTAGGTCGGAGACTAGCGGGGGGACTAGCACAGATACGCAGTATTTT

length: 15
D: NA
J: TRBJ1-1
size: many
V: TRBV4-1
CDR3: CASSQGQGLTTEAFF
DNA: TGCGCCAGCAGCCAAGGGCAGGGACTTACCACTGAAGCTTTCTTT

length: 16
D: TRBD1
J: TRBJ2-2
size: NA
V: TRBV6-1
CDR3: CASRRQGYLNTGELFF
DNA: TGTGCCAGCAGACGACAGGGATACCTGAACACCGGGGAGCTGTTTTTT

length: 15
D: NA
J: TRBJ2-2
size: few
V: TRBV28
CDR3: CASSSTGRSTGELFF
DNA: TGTGCCAGCAGTTCGACAGGGAGGAGCACCGGGGAGCTGTTTTTT

length: 12
D: NA
J: TRBJ2-1
size: few
V: TRBV20-1
CDR3: CSAVPGGNEQFF
DNA: TGCAGTGCGGTCCCCGGGGGAAATGAGCAGTTCTTC

length: 15
D: NA
J: TRBJ2-1
size: many
V: TRBV12-3/TRBV12-4
CDR3: CASSQRGNANNEQFF
DNA: TGTGCCAGCAGCCAGAGGGGAAATGCTAACAATGAGCAGTTCTTC

length: 12
D: NA
J: TRBJ2-1
size: NA
V: TRBV12-3/TRBV12-4
CDR3: CASSFWGNEQFF
DNA: TGTGCCAGCAGTTTTTGGGGCAATGAGCAGTTCTTC

length: 12
D: NA
J: TRBJ1-2
size: NA
V: TRBV20-1
CDR3: CSASVANYGYTF
DNA: TGCAGTGCTTCTGTGGCTAACTATGGCTACACCTTC

length: 13
D: NA
J: TRBJ2-7
size: many
V: TRBV7-2
CDR3: CASSGRLTWEQYF
DNA: TGTGCCAGCAGCGGGAGACTAACATGGGAGCAGTACTTC

length: 13
D: NA
J: TRBJ2-3
size: few
V: TRBV20-1
CDR3: CSPTGHPTDTQYF
DNA: TGCAGTCCAACCGGCCATCCCACAGATACGCAGTATTTT